A selection of T cell receptor beta chains follows, all from one sample in a study of OX40 agonist ivuxolimab in advanced cancers. Only in-frame clones appear in the TCRdb table, and some are missing; sequencing was by immunoSEQ multiplex PCR. The table includes roughly 50,000 clones, approximately 86% detected once. Specimen: CD4+ or CD8+ T cells sorted from blood, collected in a trial of the OX40 agonist ivuxolimab. These receptors came from an adult with an advanced solid tumor such as melanoma, head and neck, liver or kidney cancer. Both conserved end residues are part of each CDR3. D genes are given only for firm matches. For some rows the clone size is stated as once, few or many, or as a class when expanded; others skip it.

>.|TRBJ2-3|.|TRBV4-1
TGCGCCAGCAGCCAAGACCCGATCATTACGGGAGATACGCAGTATTTT
CASSQDPIITGDTQYF
>.|TRBJ1-3|.|TRBV19
TGTGCCAGTAGTACTGGGGCCTCCGGTTCGGGAAACACCATATATTTT
CASSTGASGSGNTIYF
>.|TRBJ1-5|.|TRBV2
TGTGCCAGCAGTGAATTCAGGGGTAATCAGCCCCAGCATTTT
CASSEFRGNQPQHF
>TRBD2|TRBJ2-1|.|TRBV7-2
TGTGCCAGCAGTTCCTGGACTAGCGGCTACAATGAGCAGTTCTTC
CASSSWTSGYNEQFF
>.|TRBJ1-4|.|TRBV10-3
TGTGCCATCAGTGAGCGGTCAGGCGGAGGGGTCACTAATGAAAAACTGTTTTTT
CAISERSGGGVTNEKLFF
>.|TRBJ2-3|.|TRBV5-1
TGCGCCAGCAGCTTCGAGACAGACACAGATACGCAGTATTTT
CASSFETDTDTQYF
>.|TRBJ2-5|.|TRBV6-5
TGTGCCAGCAGTTACTCCCAGGGACGGACCCAGTACTTC
CASSYSQGRTQYF
>.|TRBJ1-6|.|TRBV6-5
TGTGCCAGCAGTTACAGAGCAGGGGTGAACTCACCCCTCCACTTT
CASSYRAGVNSPLHF
>TRBD2|TRBJ2-1|.|TRBV5-1
TGCGCCAGCAGCTTGGATCCGGGAGGCAATGAGCAGTTCTTC
CASSLDPGGNEQFF
>.|TRBJ1-1|.|TRBV16
TGTGCCAGCAGCTTTGGACAGCGGGACACTGAAGCTTTCTTT
CASSFGQRDTEAFF
>.|TRBJ1-2|.|TRBV19
TGTGCCAGTAGTACCTCAGGGAATGGCTACACCTTC
CASSTSGNGYTF
>.|TRBJ1-2|.|TRBV29-1
TGCAGCTTTCAGACGAACCTGAAGGGCTACACCTTC
CSFQTNLKGYTF
>TRBD2|TRBJ2-5|.|TRBV14
TGTGCCAGCAGTCGTAGCGGGAGTCTGGAGACCCAGTACTTC
CASSRSGSLETQYF
>.|TRBJ2-1|.|TRBV6-1
TGTGCCAGCAACTCCTTACAGGACAATGAGCAGTTCTTC
CASNSLQDNEQFF
>.|TRBJ2-7|few|TRBV6-6
TGTGCCAGCAGTTACTTTGGCAGCTCCTACGAGCAGTACTTC
CASSYFGSSYEQYF
>TRBD1|TRBJ1-2|.|TRBV7-3
TGTGCCAGCAGCTCCCGACAGGGGGATCATGGCTACACCTTC
CASSSRQGDHGYTF